One TCR beta chain is described in this entry. The antigen is unknown. One entry per CDR3 protein results from TCRdb running MiXCR on the 5' RACE reads. The sample records roughly 15,000 distinct CDR3 sequences, 2% to 2.5% being singletons. T cells were expanded from blood mononuclear cells for 3 to 4 days with anti-CD3 OKT3 or CD3/CD28 beads. V was cut by 4 bases and J by 0 bases, with 17 bases left in between. The CDR3 covers 18 residues. Germline CDR1 SGHRS, CDR2 YFSETQ. The record originates from a study of beta chain bispecific antibodies for T cell cancers. Overall study: HPB-ALL carried surface TRBV5-5, while Jurkat carried TRBV12-3.

Study results and limitations: Most targeted TRBV signal came from the leukemia cell line cells, not normal T cells.

J is TRBJ2-6 and V is TRBV5-1; the D gene is possibly TRBD2 (5 bases). The sequenced sample consisted of healthy donor T cells cultured with leukemia cells. This receptor was obtained from a human donor in good health. Some clones in this sample may be carry-over from other donors' samples. The CDR3 reads CASSPGWVITSGANVLTF. The CDR3 nucleotides read TGCGCCAGCAGCCCGGGATGGGTAATTACCTCTGGGGCCAACGTCCTGACTTTC.